The 3 T cell receptor beta chains reported below all come from one sample, sequenced in a study of control samples from healthy donors and cancer patients. The table came from immunoSEQ multiplex PCR; TCRdb's copy has only in-frame clones and leaves some out. The data contain some 130,000 clones, about nine tenths of them seen just once; the ten biggest clones take up roughly 9%. Sequenced material: blood. These receptors all come from a woman in her 30s in good health.

The chain carries TRBV28 and TRBJ1-3; D is possibly TRBD1 (5 bases). CDR1 and CDR2 (germline): MDHEN, SYDVKM. The CDR3 totals 16 residues. V was trimmed by 5 bases and J by 0 bases, leaving 14 bases between them. The CDR3 sequence is CASSPPGTVSGNTIYF. The CDR3 nucleotides are TGTGCCAGCAGTCCTCCGGGGACCGTCTCTGGAAACACCATATATTTT.

This clone has a single count. The V gene is TRBV5-5, the J gene TRBJ1-5; D uncertain. Trimming pared 3 bases from V and 1 base from J, leaving 5 bases between. Looked up from germline, CDR1 is SGHKS and CDR2 is YYEKEE (reference sequence). This CDR3 is 13 amino acids long. The DNA of the CDR3 is TGTGCCAGCAGCTCGATGAGCAATCAGCCCCAGCATTTT. Amino acid sequence: CASSSMSNQPQHF. The complete variable domain, with remaining parts taken from reference TRBV5-5 and TRBJ1-5, reads DAGVTQSPTHLIKTRGQQVTLRCSPISGHKSVSWYQQVLGQGPQFIFQYYEKEERGRGNFPDRFSARQFPNYSSELNVNALLLGDSALYLCASSSMSNQPQHFGDGTRLSIL.

The rearrangement links TRBV6-6 to TRBJ2-7; no clear D. The germline CDR1 and CDR2 sequences are MNHNY and SVGAGI (reference sequence). The CDR3 is 13 residues long. The V gene lost 6 bases and the J gene lost 7 bases, with 16 bases spanning the gap. The CDR3 nucleotides read TGTGCCAGCAGCCGAGACCCGACCCTGGAGCAGTACTTC. Translated: CASSRDPTLEQYF.